The entry below describes one T cell receptor (beta chain). The data are from a study of blood T cell repertoires in COVID-19. Study-level information: Sample material is recorded as cDNA or gDNA derived from T cells, B-cell-depleted T cells, or PBMCs.

Per the study methods: Scientists estimated how many nucleated cells there were by amplifying reference gene primers. Profiling relied on immunoSEQ multiplex PCR, and the TCRdb table lists in-frame clones only, not all of them. V and J calls plus clone size are reproduced from that table; the DNA served to infer D and trimming. The data contain around 100,000 clones, about 90% of them seen just once; the ten biggest clones take up about 4.6%. Losses at the gene ends were 3 bases for V and 5 bases for J; bases not matched to a gene: 11. The V gene's germline CDR1 is MDHEN and CDR2 SYDVKM. There are 17 residues in the CDR3.

Sequencing input: peripheral blood. The sequence came from a human donor in a cohort sampled during active COVID-19. The rearrangement uses TRBV28 and TRBJ1-4, with TRBD1 identical over 8 bases. CDR3 bases: TGTGCCAGCAGTTTGGGGAGGACAGGGAGAGGGAATGAAAAACTGTTTTTT. Protein: CASSLGRTGRGNEKLFF.